This TCR beta chain was profiled in a study of CD8+CD57+ T cells in acquired aplastic anemia. Whole-study context: Sorted CD4+ and CD8+ cells gave a mean 3.2 ug DNA, range roughly 0.2 to 27.4 ug.

This CDR3 has 15 amino acids. Between the trimmed V and J ends, which lost 0 bases and 2 bases, there was a span of 8 bases. Germline V gives CDR1 LGHNA, CDR2 YNFKEQ. CDR3 and TCR beta VDJ profiling relied on genomic DNA as the template. TCRdb redid the calling of the reads with MiXCR, one entry per CDR3 protein. The sample records about 250,000 distinct CDR3 sequences, around 46% being singletons. Patients sequenced had flow cytometry evidence of CD8+CD57+ cell expansion. Patients had received no therapy at the time of blood sampling. The source is a human donor with aplastic anemia. The sequencing sample was made of sorted CD4+, CD8+, or CD8+CD57+ T cells (not recorded which) from PBMCs. The rearrangement uses TRBV4-2 and TRBJ2-1; D gene ambiguous. This chain's CDR3 is CASSQEQEPYNEQFF. The CDR3, as DNA: TGTGCCAGCAGCCAAGAGCAGGAGCCCTACAATGAGCAGTTCTTC.